This is a list of T cell receptor beta chains from one sample in a study of blood T cell repertoires in COVID-19. Sequencing used immunoSEQ multiplex PCR; TCRdb keeps in-frame clones, though not all of them. In the table there are 200,000 to 250,000 clones, approximately 87% of which are singletons. The sample taken for sequencing was peripheral blood. These receptors originate from a man aged 55-75 years with acute or convalescent COVID-19. CDR3s include the opening cysteine and the closing phenylalanine or tryptophan. A D gene is named only where the DNA matches it firmly. The size entry is marked missing in some rows and otherwise reads once, few, many or a size class.

J | size | D | V | CDR3 | DNA
TRBJ2-1 | once | NA | TRBV6-6 | CASSASEQFF | TGTGCCAGCAGTGCTAGCGAGCAGTTCTTC
TRBJ2-7 | NA | TRBD2 | TRBV4-1 | CASSPTRGSSYEQYF | TGCGCCAGCAGCCCCACACGCGGGAGCTCCTACGAGCAGTACTTC
TRBJ2-3 | few | TRBD2 | TRBV9 | CASSRGLATDTQYF | TGTGCCAGCAGCAGGGGACTAGCGACAGATACGCAGTATTTT
TRBJ2-7 | many | NA | TRBV27 | CASSPPWGQPSLYEQYF | TGTGCCAGCAGTCCCCCCTGGGGGCAACCCAGCCTCTACGAGCAGTACTTC
TRBJ2-5 | NA | NA | TRBV21-1 | CASSKVGTGTAEETQYF | NA
TRBJ2-7 | NA | NA | TRBV4-2 | CASSQGWRGGSSYEQYF | TGTGCCAGCAGCCAAGGATGGAGGGGGGGGAGCTCCTACGAGCAGTACTTC
TRBJ1-1 | NA | NA | TRBV28 | CASSSLVEEAFF | TGTGCCAGCAGTTCCCTCGTGGAGGAAGCTTTCTTT
TRBJ1-1 | NA | TRBD1 | TRBV11-3 | CASRTRDSRVAEAFF | TGTGCCAGCAGAACCCGGGACAGCCGGGTCGCTGAAGCTTTCTTT
TRBJ2-2 | NA | TRBD2 | TRBV28 | CASSLVATSGNTGELFF | TGTGCCAGCAGTTTGGTGGCGACTAGCGGTAACACCGGGGAGCTGTTTTTT
TRBJ2-1 | NA | NA | TRBV7-3 | CASSLRVEGSYNEQFF | TGTGCCAGCAGCTTAAGGGTGGAGGGCTCCTACAATGAGCAGTTCTTC
TRBJ2-1 | NA | NA | TRBV4-3 | CASSQDLRGSNEQFF | TGCGCCAGCAGCCAAGACCTCAGGGGAAGTAATGAGCAGTTCTTC
TRBJ1-3 | NA | NA | TRBV7-2 | CASSYLLGGGNTIYF | TGTGCCAGCAGCTACCTTTTGGGGGGGGGAAACACCATATATTTT
TRBJ1-1 | once | NA | TRBV5-4 | CASSPSEAVGTEAFF | TGTGCCAGCAGCCCCTCGGAGGCCGTGGGCACTGAAGCTTTCTTT
TRBJ2-7 | NA | NA | TRBV28 | CASSPRVKGVSYEQYF | TGTGCCAGCAGTCCCCGGGTGAAAGGTGTCTCCTACGAGCAGTACTTC
TRBJ1-6 | NA | NA | TRBV21-1 | CASSPCGRGEKSSYNSPLHF | TGTGCCAGCAGCCCGTGCGGACGGGGGGAAAAGAGCTCCTATAATTCACCCCTCCACTTT
TRBJ2-7 | NA | NA | TRBV25-1 | CASSAQGGSYEQYF | TGTGCCAGCAGTGCCCAGGGGGGCTCCTACGAGCAGTACTTC
TRBJ1-2 | NA | NA | TRBV7-2 | CASSWGSINYGYTF | TGTGCCAGCAGCTGGGGCAGCATTAACTATGGCTACACCTTC
TRBJ2-3 | NA | NA | TRBV11-3 | CASSPFEGSRDTQYF | TGTGCCAGCAGCCCTTTTGAGGGTTCTCGAGATACGCAGTATTTT
TRBJ1-6 | NA | NA | TRBV9 | CASSAQGGDHSPLHF | TGTGCCAGCAGCGCACAGGGAGGGGATCATTCACCCCTCCACTTT
TRBJ1-2 | NA | NA | TRBV6-2/TRBV6-3 | CASSYKLLYGYTF | TGTGCCAGCAGTTACAAGCTACTCTATGGCTACACCTTC
TRBJ2-5 | NA | TRBD2 | TRBV6-2/TRBV6-3 | CASSYSPSGLAGEETQYF | TGTGCCAGCAGTTACAGCCCCTCAGGCCTAGCGGGAGAAGAGACCCAGTACTTC
TRBJ2-7 | NA | TRBD2 | TRBV9 | CASSVGAEGGRPYEQYF | TGTGCCAGCAGCGTAGGGGCGGAGGGAGGGCGACCCTACGAGCAGTACTTC
TRBJ2-7 | NA | NA | TRBV11-2 | CASSSAGVQEQYF | TGTGCCAGCAGCTCGGCAGGGGTCCAGGAGCAGTACTTC
TRBJ2-7 | NA | TRBD2 | TRBV19 | CASSIASGTYEQYF | TGTGCCAGTAGTATTGCTAGCGGAACCTACGAGCAGTACTTC
TRBJ1-2 | few | NA | TRBV7-6 | CASSLAGGGVYGYTF | TGTGCCAGCAGCTTAGCGGGGGGAGGGGTATATGGCTACACCTTC
TRBJ2-1 | NA | NA | TRBV11-1 | CASSLARGNWENEQFF | TGTGCCAGCAGCTTAGCGCGAGGTAATTGGGAGAATGAGCAGTTCTTC
TRBJ1-6 | few | NA | TRBV11-2 | CASSAPDRPLHF | TGTGCCAGCAGCGCCCCCGACAGACCCCTCCACTTT
TRBJ2-3 | few | NA | TRBV10-2 | CASSETEPDTQYF | TGCGCCAGCAGTGAAACTGAGCCAGATACGCAGTATTTT
TRBJ2-7 | NA | NA | TRBV6-6 | CASSYLATTGEQYF | TGTGCCAGCAGTTACTTGGCGACGACTGGGGAGCAGTACTTC
TRBJ2-5 | few | NA | TRBV5-5 | CASSFFASSNGETQYF | TGTGCCAGCAGCTTCTTCGCTTCAAGTAACGGAGAGACCCAGTACTTC
TRBJ2-1 | NA | TRBD2 | TRBV9 | CASSVGGSAVDEQFF | TGTGCCAGCAGCGTAGGCGGGAGCGCAGTGGATGAGCAGTTCTTC
TRBJ1-4 | NA | NA | TRBV7-8 | CASSLGGVETVNEKLFF | TGTGCCAGCAGCTTAGGCGGGGTCGAGACGGTTAATGAAAAACTGTTTTTT
TRBJ1-5 | NA | TRBD1 | TRBV7-2 | CASSYGTDSNQPQHF | TGTGCCAGCAGCTATGGGACAGATAGCAATCAGCCCCAGCATTTT
TRBJ2-2 | NA | NA | TRBV28 | CASSLYNRLGFNTGELFF | TGTGCCAGCAGTTTATATAACAGGTTGGGATTTAACACCGGGGAGCTGTTTTTT
TRBJ2-5 | few | NA | TRBV7-7 | CASSSIRGGSETQYF | TGTGCTAGCAGCTCAATCCGGGGAGGATCGGAGACCCAGTACTTC
TRBJ1-5 | NA | TRBD1 | TRBV15 | CATSGRTGGYQPQHF | TGTGCCACCAGCGGTAGGACAGGGGGCTATCAGCCCCAGCATTTT
TRBJ2-1 | NA | TRBD2 | TRBV27 | CASSIREGQRNEQFF | TGTGCCAGCAGTATAAGGGAGGGCCAACGGAATGAGCAGTTCTTC
TRBJ1-6 | NA | NA | TRBV2 | CASSESRDSYNSPLHF | TGTGCCAGCAGTGAAAGCAGGGATTCCTATAATTCACCCCTCCACTTT
TRBJ1-4 | NA | TRBD1 | TRBV3-1/TRBV3-2 | CASSQDPGTGGEKLFF | TGTGCCAGCAGCCAAGATCCTGGGACAGGGGGTGAAAAACTGTTTTTT
TRBJ2-2 | NA | NA | TRBV10-2 | CASSDTSLGELFF | TGCGCCAGCAGTGATACTAGTCTCGGGGAGCTGTTTTTT
TRBJ2-7 | NA | NA | TRBV7-9 | CASSFTGQRSYEQYF | TGTGCCAGCAGCTTCACAGGGCAGCGGTCCTACGAGCAGTACTTC
TRBJ1-4 | NA | NA | TRBV30 | CAWSQGFNEKLFF | TGTGCCTGGAGTCAGGGGTTTAATGAAAAACTGTTTTTT
TRBJ2-7 | NA | NA | TRBV2 | CASSERRGPYEQYF | TGTGCCAGCAGTGAACGACGGGGTCCCTACGAGCAGTACTTC